These T cell receptor beta chains were read from a single sample in a study of shared clonotypes between healthy human individuals. Sequencing was performed with immunoSEQ multiplex PCR; in TCRdb, only in-frame clones are kept and a portion is missing. The sample lists some 1,400,000 clones; around 95% were seen once. Sample: naive CD4+ T cells sorted from blood. The source of these receptors is a man younger than 45 in good health. Both conserved end residues are part of each CDR3. Each record gives: J gene, V gene, CDR3 protein.

>TRBJ1-1|TRBV30
CAWRRAATAEAFF
>TRBJ2-7|TRBV7-9
CASSPLAGGSYEQYF
>TRBJ2-5|TRBV5-1
CASASLAGGGETQYF
>TRBJ2-1|TRBV5-1
CASSPAPPGQGFNEQFF
>TRBJ1-5|TRBV28
CASRPGGNQPQHF
>TRBJ2-7|TRBV5-4
CASSLGGKVPYEQYF
>TRBJ2-7|TRBV25-1
CASSGLAYEQYF
>TRBJ2-5|TRBV7-6
CASSSGLAGVQETQYF
>TRBJ2-7|TRBV2
CASSEDAIGHEQYF
>TRBJ1-5|TRBV19
CASVHRGGFSSQPQHF
>TRBJ2-1|TRBV6-5
CASSLTSGTYNEQFF
>TRBJ2-3|TRBV9
CASSVVGLANTDTQYF
>TRBJ2-3|TRBV10-3
CAIRGLAGTDTQYF
>TRBJ2-3|TRBV29-1
CSVGGTSRRDTQYF
>TRBJ2-7|TRBV11-2
CASSLDLRGLQYF
>TRBJ1-1|TRBV27
CASSYFLGQKFEAFF
>TRBJ2-1|TRBV6-6
CASHRTSGSNEQFF
>TRBJ2-7|TRBV7-6
CASSLAGVTSGRRSEQYF
>TRBJ2-7|TRBV15
CATSRGQGPYEQYF
>TRBJ2-7|TRBV19
CASSIGAEQYF
>TRBJ2-1|TRBV7-2
CASSLLTGKSDNEQFF